A selection of T cell receptor beta chains follows, all from one sample in a study of cytomegalovirus exposure and HLA in healthy donors. The assay was immunoSEQ multiplex PCR, and TCRdb's table has in-frame clones only and misses some. The data contain roughly 180,000 clones, 84% of them singletons. The sample consisted of PBMCs. The receptor source for this set is a man aged 18 to 30 in good health and CMV-seropositive. CDR3s include the opening cysteine and the closing phenylalanine or tryptophan. The order of the fields is J gene, clone size, D gene, V gene, CDR3 DNA, CDR3 protein. D genes are given only for firm matches. Size is omitted from some rows. Given values are once, few, many or a class for expanded clones.

J: TRBJ2-7
size: -
D: -
V: TRBV18
DNA: TGTGCCAGCTCATCAGGCCCTGGAGAGCAGTACTTC
CDR3: CASSSGPGEQYF

J: TRBJ2-7
size: -
D: TRBD2
V: TRBV6-6
DNA: TGTGCCAGCAGTTCGGGACTAGCGGGACGGTACGAGCAGTACTTC
CDR3: CASSSGLAGRYEQYF

J: TRBJ2-7
size: -
D: -
V: TRBV4-3
DNA: TGCGCCAGCAGCCAAGATGGAGGGCTCGAGCAGTACTTC
CDR3: CASSQDGGLEQYF

J: TRBJ2-2
size: -
D: TRBD2
V: TRBV19
DNA: TGTGCCAGCGGGCGGACTAGCGGGATCGACACCGGGGAGCTGTTTTTT
CDR3: CASGRTSGIDTGELFF

J: TRBJ2-3
size: -
D: -
V: TRBV6-6
DNA: TGTGCCAGCAGTTACATTGACAGGTTCACAGATACGCAGTATTTT
CDR3: CASSYIDRFTDTQYF

J: TRBJ2-5
size: -
D: -
V: TRBV5-1
DNA: TGCGCCAGCAGTCTCAGAGGGTTGGGGGAGACCCAGTACTTC
CDR3: CASSLRGLGETQYF

J: TRBJ2-3
size: once
D: TRBD2
V: TRBV7-7
DNA: TGTGCCAGCAGCTTAGCCGGGGGGGGGAGGCCCACAGATACGCAGTATTTT
CDR3: CASSLAGGGRPTDTQYF

J: TRBJ2-7
size: -
D: TRBD2
V: TRBV5-1
DNA: TGCGCCAGCAGCTTGACGCCGGGTAGCGGGAGTTACGAGCAGTACTTC
CDR3: CASSLTPGSGSYEQYF

J: TRBJ2-3
size: -
D: TRBD1
V: TRBV27
DNA: TGTGCCAGCAGGCCCCCGGACAGGGTATTCGCAGATACGCAGTATTTT
CDR3: CASRPPDRVFADTQYF

J: TRBJ2-7
size: -
D: TRBD2
V: TRBV19
DNA: TGTGCCACAAACCCCGGGACTAGCGGGAGTTACGAGCAGTACTTC
CDR3: CATNPGTSGSYEQYF

J: TRBJ2-1
size: -
D: TRBD1
V: TRBV7-2
DNA: TGTGCCAGCAGCTCGCGCAGGGGGCCGAGCTCCTACAATGAGCAGTTCTTC
CDR3: CASSSRRGPSSYNEQFF

J: TRBJ2-3
size: -
D: TRBD1
V: TRBV18
DNA: TGTGCCAGCTCTCCGGGGACAGGAGAGACAGATACGCAGTATTTT
CDR3: CASSPGTGETDTQYF

J: TRBJ1-1
size: -
D: -
V: TRBV4-3
DNA: TGCGCCAGCAGCCAAGAGGACTGGAACACTGAAGCTTTCTTT
CDR3: CASSQEDWNTEAFF

J: TRBJ2-3
size: -
D: TRBD1
V: TRBV14
DNA: TGTGCCAGCAGCCAAGGGACAGGGTTGGCAGATACGCAGTATTTT
CDR3: CASSQGTGLADTQYF

J: TRBJ2-3
size: once
D: -
V: TRBV7-9
DNA: TGTGCCAGCAGCTTAGAGGCGACTCCGACTCCCCTCACAGATACGCAGTATTTT
CDR3: CASSLEATPTPLTDTQYF

J: TRBJ2-5
size: -
D: -
V: TRBV10-3
DNA: TGTGCCATCAGTGATGGGCCGGGCCGCGGGGAGACCCAGTACTTC
CDR3: CAISDGPGRGETQYF

J: TRBJ1-2
size: -
D: -
V: TRBV29-1
DNA: TGCAGCGTGGGCCCCCGGCAGAACTATGGCTACACCTTC
CDR3: CSVGPRQNYGYTF

J: TRBJ2-5
size: -
D: -
V: TRBV6-5
DNA: TGTGCCAGCAGTTACCTCTCCCAAGAGACCCAGTACTTC
CDR3: CASSYLSQETQYF

J: TRBJ1-4
size: once
D: -
V: TRBV4-3
DNA: TGCGCCAGCAGCCAAGACGACGGGGATCATGAAAAACTGTTTTTT
CDR3: CASSQDDGDHEKLFF

J: TRBJ2-2
size: once
D: TRBD2
V: TRBV9
DNA: TGTGCCAGCAGCGTGGCGGCTAGCGGGAGAGACACCGGGGAGCTGTTTTTT
CDR3: CASSVAASGRDTGELFF

J: TRBJ2-7
size: few
D: TRBD1
V: TRBV5-1
DNA: TGCGCCAGCAGCCTGGGGGACAGACCCGCCGAGCAGTACTTC
CDR3: CASSLGDRPAEQYF

J: TRBJ2-3
size: -
D: TRBD1
V: TRBV5-4
DNA: TGTGCCAGCAGCCCTACCCCGGACAGGGAAACATCAGATACGCAGTATTTT
CDR3: CASSPTPDRETSDTQYF

J: TRBJ2-5
size: -
D: TRBD2
V: TRBV7-3
DNA: TGTGCCAGCAGCGCCAGCGGGGGTGAGGAGACCCAGTACTTC
CDR3: CASSASGGEETQYF

J: TRBJ1-2
size: few
D: -
V: TRBV27
DNA: TGTGCCACAGGAAGAGCAGGACTTTATGGCTACACCTTC
CDR3: CATGRAGLYGYTF

J: TRBJ2-5
size: -
D: TRBD2
V: TRBV19
DNA: TGTGCCAGCGCCCCGGGGAGGGGAGAGACCCAGTACTTC
CDR3: CASAPGRGETQYF

J: TRBJ1-5
size: -
D: TRBD1
V: TRBV2
DNA: TGTGCCAGCAGCCCGACAGGGGAGGACCAGCCCCAGCATTTT
CDR3: CASSPTGEDQPQHF

J: TRBJ2-7
size: -
D: -
V: TRBV29-1
DNA: TGCAGCGTCGGAGACCCATACGAGCAGTACTTC
CDR3: CSVGDPYEQYF

J: TRBJ2-3
size: -
D: TRBD1
V: TRBV9
DNA: TGTGCCAGCGGGGGACAGGGGGCATCAGATACGCAGTATTTT
CDR3: CASGGQGASDTQYF

J: TRBJ2-7
size: -
D: -
V: TRBV7-8
DNA: TGTGCCAGCAGCTTACAGGGTTCGGTCTACGAGCAGTACTTC
CDR3: CASSLQGSVYEQYF

J: TRBJ2-1
size: -
D: TRBD2
V: TRBV5-1
DNA: TGCGCCAGCAGCTTCCCTACTAGCGGTCTAGGGGGTGAGCAGTTCTTC
CDR3: CASSFPTSGLGGEQFF

J: TRBJ1-5
size: -
D: TRBD1
V: TRBV27
DNA: TGTGCCAGCAGGGATGGGACAGGCCTCAATCAGCCCCAGCATTTT
CDR3: CASRDGTGLNQPQHF

J: TRBJ1-1
size: -
D: -
V: TRBV5-1
DNA: TGCGCCAGCAGCTTTCGCAGGCAGGCGATTTTAATGAACACTGAAGCTTTCTTT
CDR3: CASSFRRQAILMNTEAFF

J: TRBJ2-1
size: -
D: TRBD2
V: TRBV2
DNA: TGTGCCAGCGGCGACGGACTAGCGGGAAGGGAGTTCTTC
CDR3: CASGDGLAGREFF

J: TRBJ2-3
size: once
D: -
V: TRBV15
DNA: TGTGCCACCAGCAGCCGACTAGACTTCACAGATACGCAGTATTTT
CDR3: CATSSRLDFTDTQYF

J: TRBJ2-1
size: -
D: -
V: TRBV9
DNA: TGTGCCAGCAGCGTCAGGATGGACAATGAGCAGTTCTTC
CDR3: CASSVRMDNEQFF

J: TRBJ1-4
size: -
D: -
V: TRBV7-6
DNA: TGTGCCAGCAGCTTAGGGGGAGCAGCGACTAATGAAAAACTGTTTTTT
CDR3: CASSLGGAATNEKLFF

J: TRBJ2-2
size: -
D: -
V: TRBV4-3
DNA: TGCGCCAGCAGCCAAGATCCGGGGGGCGTAGCGAACACCGGGGAGCTGTTTTTT
CDR3: CASSQDPGGVANTGELFF

J: TRBJ1-4
size: -
D: -
V: TRBV5-1
DNA: TGCGCCAGCACCGTGACAGGCCCACCTGAAAAACTGTTTTTT
CDR3: CASTVTGPPEKLFF

J: TRBJ1-1
size: -
D: -
V: TRBV5-4
DNA: TGTGCCAGCAGCTCGACGGATCAGGGAAGAGCTTTCTTT
CDR3: CASSSTDQGRAFF

J: TRBJ2-5
size: -
D: -
V: TRBV30
DNA: TGTGCCTGGACTTGGGGCAGCCGAGCTGGGGTGGAGACCCAGTACTTC
CDR3: CAWTWGSRAGVETQYF

J: TRBJ2-3
size: many
D: -
V: TRBV4-1
DNA: TGCGCCAGCAGCCAACGGAGTAGCACAGATACGCAGTATTTT
CDR3: CASSQRSSTDTQYF

J: TRBJ1-4
size: -
D: TRBD1
V: TRBV9
DNA: TGTGCCAGCAGCGTAGAAGGGACAGGGGATGAAAAACTGTTTTTT
CDR3: CASSVEGTGDEKLFF

J: TRBJ2-5
size: -
D: TRBD2
V: TRBV29-1
DNA: TGCAGCGTGGGGGGAGGGAGCGGCGGAGAGACCCAGTACTTC
CDR3: CSVGGGSGGETQYF

J: TRBJ2-1
size: -
D: TRBD1
V: TRBV27
DNA: TGTGCCAGCAGGAGTACCGGGACAGGGGAGTACAATGAGCAGTTCTTC
CDR3: CASRSTGTGEYNEQFF

J: TRBJ2-7
size: -
D: -
V: TRBV4-3
DNA: TGCGCCAGCAGCCTCAAACAGGCGGGGGAGCAGTACTTC
CDR3: CASSLKQAGEQYF

J: TRBJ2-1
size: -
D: TRBD2
V: TRBV28
DNA: TGTGCCAGCAGTTTAAGAAGCGGGAGGAGGTTTCGGGACAATGAGCAGTTCTTC
CDR3: CASSLRSGRRFRDNEQFF

J: TRBJ1-1
size: -
D: -
V: TRBV7-3
DNA: TGTGCCAGCAGCGCGGTTCCGGGACAGAACACTGAAGCTTTCTTT
CDR3: CASSAVPGQNTEAFF

J: TRBJ2-3
size: -
D: -
V: TRBV27
DNA: TGTGCCAGCAGTAGGACTATGACAGATACGCAGTATTTT
CDR3: CASSRTMTDTQYF

J: TRBJ1-1
size: -
D: -
V: TRBV2
DNA: TGTGCCAGCAGTGATCAGGGCTACGGTACGAACACTGAAGCTTTCTTT
CDR3: CASSDQGYGTNTEAFF

J: TRBJ1-1
size: -
D: TRBD1
V: TRBV30
DNA: TGTGCCTGGATTATGGACAGGGGGGGTGAATCTGAAGCTTTCTTT
CDR3: CAWIMDRGGESEAFF

J: TRBJ2-7
size: few
D: TRBD2
V: TRBV25-1
DNA: TGTGCCAGCAGTGAAGGAGGACTAGTCATCGAGCAGTACTTC
CDR3: CASSEGGLVIEQYF

J: TRBJ2-3
size: -
D: -
V: TRBV5-1
DNA: TGCGCCAGCAGCTTGGCCGGGTCAGATACGCAGTATTTT
CDR3: CASSLAGSDTQYF

J: TRBJ2-7
size: -
D: -
V: TRBV9
DNA: TGTGCCAGCAGCGTAGCACCCGAAGGGGGTGGGGCCTACGAGCAGTACTTC
CDR3: CASSVAPEGGGAYEQYF

J: TRBJ1-2
size: -
D: TRBD1
V: TRBV2
DNA: TGTGCCAGCAGCTACCGACAGGGTACGGATGGCTACACCTTC
CDR3: CASSYRQGTDGYTF

J: TRBJ2-5
size: -
D: -
V: TRBV5-4
DNA: TGTGCCAGCAGCTTGGGACAAGTTCAAGAGACCCAGTACTTC
CDR3: CASSLGQVQETQYF